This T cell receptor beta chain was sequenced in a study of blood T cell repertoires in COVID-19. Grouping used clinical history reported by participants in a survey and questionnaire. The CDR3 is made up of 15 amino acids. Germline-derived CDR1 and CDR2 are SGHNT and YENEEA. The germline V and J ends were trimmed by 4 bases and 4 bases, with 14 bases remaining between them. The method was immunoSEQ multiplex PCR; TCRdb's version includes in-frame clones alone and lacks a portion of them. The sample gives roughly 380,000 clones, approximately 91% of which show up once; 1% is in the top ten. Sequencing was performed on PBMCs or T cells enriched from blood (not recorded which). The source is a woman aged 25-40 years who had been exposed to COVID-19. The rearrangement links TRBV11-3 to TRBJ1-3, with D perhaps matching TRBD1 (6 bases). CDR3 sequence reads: CASSSRQVTGNTIYF. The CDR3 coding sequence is TGTGCCAGCAGCTCACGACAGGTAACGGGAAACACCATATATTTT.